One and the same sample provided the 21 T cell receptor beta chains below, sequenced in a study of blood T cell repertoires in COVID-19. Profiling relied on immunoSEQ multiplex PCR, and the TCRdb table lists in-frame clones only, not all of them. This table has around 320,000 clones, 90% appearing once. The sequenced material came from PBMCs or T cells enriched from blood (not recorded which). The receptors stem from a woman aged 18-29 years with acute COVID-19.

CDR3 in amino acids: CASSPPGSSGNTIYF. DNA for the CDR3: TGTGCCAGCAGTCCCCCAGGCTCCTCTGGAAACACCATATATTTT. V usage is TRBV28 and J usage is TRBJ1-3; D call uncertain. Germline CDR1 and CDR2: MDHEN and SYDVKM. Trimming left V 5 bases short and J 0 bases short, with 11 bases between. The length of the CDR3 is 15 residues.

This clone was observed once. The gene calls are TRBV7-2 and TRBJ2-3, with D hard to call. V was clipped by 0 bases and J by 4 bases, with 26 bases between them. Germline V gene lookup returns CDR1 SGHTA and CDR2 FQGNSA. There are 20 residues in the CDR3. This chain's CDR3 is CASSLARLTRVLRPADTQYF. CDR3 sequence (DNA): TGTGCCAGCAGCTTAGCCAGGTTAACGCGCGTGCTGCGCCCAGCAGATACGCAGTATTTT.

V and J are TRBV23-1 and TRBJ1-5, with TRBD1 matching over 12 bases. Being an ORF, TRBV23-1 has a function that is uncertain. V shed 3 bases and J 3 bases; nucleotides not matched to a gene: 15. This CDR3 has 20 residues. CDR3 sequence (DNA): TGCGCCAGCAGTCAGCCAGACCGGGACAGGGGGCGAAGAGACAATCAGCCCCAGCATTTT. It codes for CASSQPDRDRGRRDNQPQHF.

The chain uses TRBV18 and TRBJ2-5; TRBD1 matches at 8 bases. The CDR3 has 16 amino acids. In germline, CDR1 is KGHSH, CDR2 LQKENI. Trimming took 0 bases from V and 2 from J; bases not matched to a gene: 5. The CDR3 coding sequence is TGTGCCAGCTCACCACCGAGTACAGGGGGGCAAGAGACCCAGTACTTC. It codes for CASSPPSTGGQETQYF.

V and J are TRBV6-2 or TRBV6-3 and TRBJ1-2, with D unresolved. CDR1 and CDR2 (germline): MNHEY, SVGEGT. Trimming removed 1 base from V and 4 bases from J, with 10 bases in between. The CDR3 is made up of 14 amino acids. Here the CDR3 DNA reads TGTGCCAGCAGTTACTACGGGATCAGCTATGGCTACACCTTC. The encoded protein is CASSYYGISYGYTF.

The V and J genes are TRBV5-1 and TRBJ2-1; D may be TRBD2 (6 bases). The germline V gene has CDR1 SGHRS and CDR2 YFSETQ. This CDR3 is 14 amino acids long. CDR3 sequence reads: CAVGSGQSYNEQFF. In DNA form, the CDR3 reads TGCGCAGTGGGAAGCGGGCAAAGCTACAATGAGCAGTTCTTC.

The V and J genes are TRBV30 and TRBJ1-2; D gene unclear. Between the trimmed V and J ends, which lost 2 bases and 1 base, there was a span of 14 bases. The CDR3 sequence is 15 residues long. CDR1 GTSNPN and CDR2 SVGIG come from the germline V gene (reference sequence). The CDR3 loop reads CAWSTPAGLNYGYTF. The DNA of the CDR3 is TGTGCCTGGAGTACCCCAGCCGGACTTAACTATGGCTACACCTTC.

This clone was observed a handful of times. The chain joins TRBV19 to TRBJ1-1; tentative D call: TRBD1 (5 bases). With 5 bases removed from V and 3 bases from J, the gap between germline ends came to 16 bases. The CDR3 covers 15 residues. Germline V gene sequence: CDR1 LNHDA, CDR2 SQIVND (reference sequence). The CDR3 DNA is TGTGCCAGTAGTCCCCAAGGCTGGGGCTACACTGAAGCTTTCTTT. Protein product: CASSPQGWGYTEAFF. Complete variable domain (other parts from reference TRBV19 and TRBJ1-1): DGGITQSPKYLFRKEGQNVTLSCEQNLNHDAMYWYRQDPGQGLRLIYYSQIVNDFQKGDIAEGYSVSREKKESFPLTVTSAQKNPTAFYLCASSPQGWGYTEAFFGQGTRLTVV.

The chain recombines TRBV5-1 with TRBJ2-2; 7 positions match TRBD2. Germline assignment: CDR1 SGHRS and CDR2 YFSETQ. Germline trimming cut 4 bases from V and 0 bases from J; bases unmatched to any gene: 6. The CDR3 contains 16 residues. The CDR3 nucleotides are TGCGCCAGCAGCCCGCTAGCGGCCGCGAACACCGGGGAGCTGTTTTTT. Its translation: CASSPLAAANTGELFF.

The chain links TRBV6-5 to TRBJ2-7, with D tentatively TRBD2 (6 bases). Trimming left V 5 bases short and J 1 base short, with 12 bases between. Germline V gene data show CDR1 as MNHEY and CDR2 as SVGAGI. This CDR3 is 14 amino acids long. CDR3: CASSPGTFSYEQYF. The CDR3 nucleotides are TGTGCCAGCAGTCCGGGGACTTTTTCCTACGAGCAGTACTTC.

This sequence joins TRBV4-1 and TRBJ2-1; TRBD2 agrees at 11 bases. The CDR3 loop spans 16 amino acids. Germline V CDR1 and CDR2: MGHRA, YSYEKL. With V trimmed by 0 bases and J by 6 bases, 4 bases remained unmatched. The CDR3 loop is CASSQERLAGSNEQFF. The CDR3 bases are TGCGCCAGCAGCCAAGAGAGACTAGCGGGAAGCAATGAGCAGTTCTTC.

The chain couples TRBV7-9 to TRBJ2-7; 8 bases fit TRBD1. From germline, CDR1 is SEHNR and CDR2 FQNEAQ (reference sequence). Germline trimming cut 5 bases from V and 2 bases from J; bases unmatched to any gene: 20. The CDR3 consists of 19 residues. The CDR3, as DNA: TGTGCCAGCAGCGCTATTTCCCTCCTAGACAGGGGAAGAACCTACGAGCAGTACTTC. It codes for CASSAISLLDRGRTYEQYF.

CDR3 DNA: TGTGCCAGCAGTTTACGTGACAGTGCGTTGGATACGCAGTATTTT. Amino acid sequence: CASSLRDSALDTQYF. The chain joins TRBV28 to TRBJ2-3, with a weak D call TRBD1 (5 bases). V was clipped by 2 bases and J by 6 bases, with 15 bases between them. This CDR3 is 15 amino acids long. Per the germline V gene, CDR1 is MDHEN and CDR2 is SYDVKM.

In this sample, this clone turned up a few times. The chain joins TRBV7-2 to TRBJ2-7; 13 bases are shared with TRBD2. J lost 0 bases, V lost 5 bases, and 7 bases had no gene match. This CDR3 is 17 amino acids long. The germline V gene encodes CDR1 SGHTA and CDR2 FQGNSA. The CDR3 region is CASSIWTSGRFSYEQYF. The CDR3 region has the DNA TGTGCCAGCAGCATATGGACTAGCGGGAGATTCTCCTACGAGCAGTACTTC.

The V call is TRBV7-3, the J call TRBJ2-1; D is unresolved. Per germline, CDR1 SGHTA and CDR2 FQGTGA. CDR3 size: 13 residues. Trimming took 5 bases from V and 1 from J, leaving 6 bases between them. The CDR3 protein is CASSESSYNEQFF. Here the CDR3 DNA reads TGTGCCAGCAGCGAGTCTTCCTACAATGAGCAGTTCTTC.

This rearrangement joins TRBV6-5 to TRBJ1-5; D remains unclear. The CDR3 contains 13 residues. In germline, CDR1 is MNHEY, CDR2 SVGAGI. Trimming shortened V by 10 bases and J by 7 bases, and 17 bases separated the two germline ends. CDR3 protein: CAIAHGINQPQHF. CDR3 DNA: TGTGCCATCGCGCACGGGATCAACCAGCCCCAGCATTTT.

This chain connects TRBV3-1 (or the pseudogene TRBV3-2) to TRBJ2-5, with no clear D. V was clipped by 5 bases and J by 7 bases, with 14 bases between them. The CDR3 runs 13 residues. Germline CDR1 is LGHDT and CDR2 is YNNKEL (reference sequence). DNA for the CDR3: TGTGCCAGCAGCATCACTACCTCCGGGACCCAGTACTTC. This sequence encodes CASSITTSGTQYF.

The chain employs TRBV6-2 or TRBV6-3 and TRBJ2-2; TRBD1 aligns across 9 bases. Per germline, CDR1 MNHEY and CDR2 SVGEGT. Trimming at V came to 2 bases and at J to 3 bases, leaving 4 bases not matched to a gene. There are 16 residues in the CDR3. The CDR3, as DNA: TGTGCCAGCAGTTACCCACAGGGGGCGTACACCGGGGAGCTGTTTTTT. It yields the protein CASSYPQGAYTGELFF.

This chain joins TRBV18 and TRBJ2-7; maybe TRBD1 (6 bases). Germline CDR1 and CDR2: KGHSH and LQKENI. Trimming pared 5 bases from V and 5 bases from J, leaving 16 bases between. CDR3 length: 14 residues. Here the CDR3 reads CASSKQGPLDEQYF. The CDR3 DNA follows: TGTGCCAGCTCAAAACAGGGCCCTTTGGACGAGCAGTACTTC.

V usage is TRBV28 and J usage is TRBJ2-7; D remains ambiguous. CDR1 and CDR2 from the germline V gene are MDHEN and SYDVKM. CDR3 length: 13 residues. With 7 bases removed from V and 2 bases from J, the gap between germline ends came to 12 bases. CDR3 protein: CASTLRGAYEQYF. The CDR3 DNA reads as TGTGCCAGCACTCTTAGAGGAGCCTACGAGCAGTACTTC.

The V and J genes are TRBV25-1 and TRBJ1-2, with D hard to call. The V gene lost 2 bases and the J gene lost 3 bases, with 4 bases spanning the gap. This CDR3 is 12 amino acids long. CDR1 is MGHDK, CDR2 SYGVNS, per germline. CDR3 DNA: TGTGCCAGCAGTGAACTCCACTATGGCTACACCTTC. Its protein product is CASSELHYGYTF.